A selection of T cell receptor beta chains follows, all from one sample in a study of cytomegalovirus exposure and HLA in healthy donors. Generated by immunoSEQ multiplex PCR, the TCRdb table keeps only in-frame clones and is missing some. The data contain around 190,000 clones, 9.5% of them singletons. Sequenced sample: PBMCs. Receptor source: a woman younger than 45 in good health and CMV-seropositive. Each CDR3 is given with its conserved first and last residue. A D gene is named only where the DNA matches it firmly. A row's size may be missing; if present it is once, few, many or a size class.

clone_size d_call j_call v_call cdr3_aa cdr3_nt
- TRBD1 TRBJ1-1 TRBV7-2 CASSLAGQGSTEAFF TGTGCCAGCAGCTTAGCCGGACAGGGAAGCACTGAAGCTTTCTTT
- - TRBJ1-2 TRBV20-1 CSASNVPTF TGCAGTGCTAGTAATGTCCCCACCTTC
- - TRBJ1-6 TRBV5-1 CASSPSDSLYNSPLHF TGCGCCAGCAGCCCTTCGGACAGCCTCTATAATTCACCCCTCCACTTT
- TRBD1 TRBJ1-5 TRBV30 CAWSRRRGDRADQPQHF TGTGCCTGGAGTCGCCGGCGGGGGGACAGGGCTGATCAGCCCCAGCATTTT
few TRBD2 TRBJ2-1 TRBV11-3 CASSLGVLAGDNEQFF TGTGCCAGCAGCTTAGGCGTTTTAGCGGGAGATAATGAGCAGTTCTTC
many - TRBJ1-4 TRBV6-4 CASSDREGEKLFF TGTGCCAGCAGTGACAGGGAGGGGGAAAAACTGTTTTTT
few - TRBJ1-5 TRBV6-6 CASSYPQRDQPQHF TGTGCCAGCAGTTATCCCCAACGGGATCAGCCCCAGCATTTT
- TRBD1 TRBJ2-7 TRBV10-1 CASSAIGTGAYEQYF TGCGCCAGCAGTGCTATTGGGACAGGGGCCTACGAGCAGTACTTC
- - TRBJ2-7 TRBV14 CASSQFRRGLSSEQYF TGTGCCAGCAGCCAATTCCGCCGGGGACTCTCGTCCGAGCAGTACTTC
- - TRBJ2-6 TRBV11-2 CASSVQGTNVLTF TGTGCCAGCAGCGTACAGGGAACCAACGTCCTGACTTTC
few - TRBJ1-2 TRBV5-6 CASTAMGANYGYTF TGTGCCAGCACCGCAATGGGAGCTAACTATGGCTACACCTTC
- - TRBJ1-1 TRBV2 CASIIQGTEAFF TGTGCCAGCATTATACAGGGAACTGAAGCTTTCTTT
few TRBD2 TRBJ2-1 TRBV4-2 CASSQDPGLRYNEQFF TGTGCCAGCAGCCAAGATCCGGGACTAAGATACAATGAGCAGTTCTTC
- - TRBJ2-6 TRBV27 CASSTRRAGSSGANVLTF TGTGCCAGCAGTACAAGACGAGCGGGTAGCTCTGGGGCCAACGTCCTGACTTTC
- TRBD1 TRBJ2-7 TRBV4-2 CASSQDAWYRDSGYEQYF TGTGCCAGCAGCCAAGATGCATGGTACCGGGACAGTGGATACGAGCAGTACTTC
- TRBD2 TRBJ2-7 TRBV5-3 CARSSGLAVTYEQYF TGTGCCAGAAGCTCCGGACTAGCGGTAACCTACGAGCAGTACTTC
- TRBD1 TRBJ2-5 TRBV29-1 CSVLRDRGSETQYF TGCAGCGTCCTCCGGGACAGGGGGTCTGAGACCCAGTACTTC
few - TRBJ1-1 TRBV6-1 CASSESARGATEAFF TGTGCCAGCAGTGAATCCGCCAGGGGAGCTACTGAAGCTTTCTTT
few TRBD2 TRBJ2-7 TRBV11-2 CASSLGLGFSYEQYF TGTGCCAGCAGCTTGGGACTAGGATTCTCCTACGAGCAGTACTTC
few TRBD2 TRBJ2-1 TRBV9 CASSTTTGAGTSGWDEQFF TGTGCCAGCAGCACCACAACAGGAGCGGGGACTAGCGGGTGGGATGAGCAGTTCTTC
- TRBD2 TRBJ2-2 TRBV2 CASRGGVAGPNTGELFF TGTGCCAGCAGGGGGGGGGTAGCGGGACCGAACACCGGGGAGCTGTTTTTT
- TRBD1 TRBJ1-4 TRBV4-1 CASRLTGREKLFF TGCGCCAGCAGGCTGACAGGGCGAGAAAAACTGTTTTTT
- - TRBJ2-2 TRBV18 CASSPTNTRTGELFF TGTGCCAGCTCACCGACTAATACGAGGACCGGGGAGCTGTTTTTT
- - TRBJ2-5 TRBV5-1 CASSLFTGQETQYF TGCGCCAGCAGCTTGTTTACGGGCCAAGAGACCCAGTACTTC
few TRBD2 TRBJ2-1 TRBV7-6 CASSPTSGRAYNEQFF TGTGCCAGCAGCCCTACTAGCGGGAGGGCCTACAATGAGCAGTTCTTC
- TRBD1 TRBJ2-7 TRBV5-4 CASTSRDRGLEQYF TGTGCCAGCACCAGCCGGGACAGGGGGCTCGAGCAGTACTTC
- TRBD1 TRBJ2-1 TRBV7-9 CASSWTGDYNEQFF TGTGCCAGCAGCTGGACAGGGGACTACAATGAGCAGTTCTTC
few TRBD2 TRBJ2-4 TRBV5-8 CASSLAGLAGAKNIQYF TGTGCCAGCAGCTTGGCGGGACTAGCGGGAGCCAAAAACATTCAGTACTTC
- - TRBJ2-3 TRBV15 CATSRDLGANTDTQYF TGTGCCACCAGCAGAGATTTAGGGGCTAACACAGATACGCAGTATTTT
few - TRBJ2-7 TRBV9 CASSVGSSVRSYEQYF TGTGCCAGCAGCGTGGGGTCTAGCGTCAGATCCTACGAGCAGTACTTC
- - TRBJ1-2 TRBV9 CASQGGQGAPHYGYTF TGTGCCAGCCAAGGAGGGCAAGGGGCGCCTCACTATGGCTACACCTTC
- TRBD2 TRBJ2-7 TRBV2 CASSYTGGASSEQYF TGTGCCAGCAGTTACACGGGGGGGGCTTCCTCCGAGCAGTACTTC
few - TRBJ1-4 TRBV6-5 CASSPGAATNEKLFF TGTGCCAGCAGTCCCGGTGCTGCAACTAATGAAAAACTGTTTTTT
few - TRBJ2-4 TRBV5-1 CASSSMGSVAKNIQYF TGCGCCAGCAGCTCAATGGGGAGCGTAGCCAAAAACATTCAGTACTTC
- - TRBJ2-1 TRBV7-9 CASSPTRHTYNEQFF TGTGCCAGCAGCCCAACTAGGCATACGTACAATGAGCAGTTCTTC
- - TRBJ1-2 TRBV29-1 CSVEGGLNYGYTF TGCAGCGTTGAAGGAGGGTTGAACTATGGCTACACCTTC
- - TRBJ2-3 TRBV7-9 CASSQTGFGDTQYF TGTGCCAGCAGCCAAACAGGATTTGGGGATACGCAGTATTTT
few - TRBJ2-7 TRBV2 CASSPQQFPYDEQYF TGTGCCAGCAGTCCGCAACAGTTCCCATATGACGAGCAGTACTTC
- - TRBJ1-1 TRBV7-2 CASSLDQGYSFMAFF TGTGCCAGCAGCTTAGATCAGGGGTATAGTTTTATGGCTTTCTTT
- TRBD1 TRBJ1-3 TRBV18 CASSPSGTGTGNTIYF TGTGCCAGCTCACCGTCGGGGACAGGGACAGGAAACACCATATATTTT